This T cell receptor (beta chain) stems from a study of T cell repertoires in cytomegalovirus infection. Study overall: CMV epitopes in the study were HLA-C-restricted (recently identified) and HLA-B-restricted (well studied). Public signatures in TCR beta pointed to CMV infection and matching HLA type. Study conclusions and caveats: In two of eight donors, the top clonotype was HLA-C-restricted CMV-specific.

The CDR3 is 13 amino acids. Germline assignment: CDR1 MNHNY and CDR2 SVGAGI (reference sequence). The V and J ends lost 0 bases and 6 bases respectively, with 9 bases between them. In the case of this clonotype: The antigen is undetermined.

TCRdb called the reads again in MiXCR, with one record for every CDR3 protein. The sample carries about 480,000 distinct CDR3 sequences, roughly a third recorded once. Material: cultured PBMCs, obtained from culture after CMV antigen stimulation. V gene TRBV6-6 combines with J gene TRBJ2-7; a possible D gene is TRBD1 (6 bases). This clonotype originated in a human donor in good health (CMV status not recorded). Some clones in this sample may be carry-over from other donors' samples. CDR3 sequence (DNA): TGTGCCAGCAGTTACTCGAGGACAGCCGAGCAGTACGTC. Encoded protein: CASSYSRTAEQYV.